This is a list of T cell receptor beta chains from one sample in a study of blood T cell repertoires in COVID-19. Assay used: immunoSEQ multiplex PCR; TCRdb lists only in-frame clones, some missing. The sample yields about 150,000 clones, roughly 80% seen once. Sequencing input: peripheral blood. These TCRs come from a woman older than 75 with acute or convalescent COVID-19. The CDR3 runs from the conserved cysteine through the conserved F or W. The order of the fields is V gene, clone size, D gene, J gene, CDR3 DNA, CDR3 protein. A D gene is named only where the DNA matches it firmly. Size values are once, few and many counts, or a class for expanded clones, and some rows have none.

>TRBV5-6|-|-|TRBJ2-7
TGTGCCAGCACCCCTAGGCGGGCCGGCTCCTACGAGCAGTACTTC
CASTPRRAGSYEQYF
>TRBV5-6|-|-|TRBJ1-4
TGTGCCAGCAGCGGCCAGGCGGGGAATGAAAAACTGTTTTTT
CASSGQAGNEKLFF
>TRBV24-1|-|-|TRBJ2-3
TGTGCCACCAGTGTAGGGGGCGGGAAAGCAGATACGCAGTATTTT
CATSVGGGKADTQYF
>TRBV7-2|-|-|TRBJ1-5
TGTGCCAGCAGCTATACCGGGGGGCTTATTCAGCCCCAGCATTTT
CASSYTGGLIQPQHF
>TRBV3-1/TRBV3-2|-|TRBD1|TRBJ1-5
TGTGCCAGCAGCTCCCCCAGAGAGGACAGGAATCGCAATCAGCCCCAGCATTTT
CASSSPREDRNRNQPQHF
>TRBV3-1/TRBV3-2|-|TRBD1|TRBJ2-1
TGTGCCAGCAGCCAGATTCCGGGACAGGGATCCAATGAGCAGTTCTTC
CASSQIPGQGSNEQFF
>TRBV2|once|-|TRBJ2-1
TGTGCCAGCATGTCGTCCCCCTACAATGAGCAGTTCTTC
CASMSSPYNEQFF
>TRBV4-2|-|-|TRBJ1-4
TGTGCCAGCAGCCAAGTGGGCGGGGGGACTGAAAAACTGTTTTTT
CASSQVGGGTEKLFF
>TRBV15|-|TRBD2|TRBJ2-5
TGTGCCACCAGCCAAGGGACTAGCGGGACCAATCGGGCGGAGACCCAGTACTTC
CATSQGTSGTNRAETQYF
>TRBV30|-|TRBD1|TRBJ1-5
TGTGCCTGGAGCCAGACAGGGGGTCGGCCCCAGCATTTT
CAWSQTGGRPQHF
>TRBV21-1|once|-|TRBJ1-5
TGTGCCAGCAGCAAGGACATCAGGCCCCAGCATTTT
CASSKDIRPQHF
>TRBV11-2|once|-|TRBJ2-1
TGTGCCAGCAGCTTAGCGGGGTCGGTCTACAATGAGCAGTTCTTC
CASSLAGSVYNEQFF
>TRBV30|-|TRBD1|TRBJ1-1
TGTGCCACCTCCTCAGGGGGCGCCACTGAAGCTTTCTTT
CATSSGGATEAFF
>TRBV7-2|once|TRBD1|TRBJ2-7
TGTGCCAGCAGCGGGGACAGATTCTCCTACGAGCAGTACTTC
CASSGDRFSYEQYF
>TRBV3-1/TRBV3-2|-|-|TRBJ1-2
TGTGCCAGCAGCCAAGCGAGATACGGCTACACCTTC
CASSQARYGYTF
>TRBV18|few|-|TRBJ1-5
TGTGCCAGCTCAGCTTCGGACAGTAATCAGCCCCAGCATTTT
CASSASDSNQPQHF
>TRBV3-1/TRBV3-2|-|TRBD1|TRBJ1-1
TGTGCCAGCAGCCAGTACTACAGGGGAGCAAAACCTGAAGCTTTCTTT
CASSQYYRGAKPEAFF